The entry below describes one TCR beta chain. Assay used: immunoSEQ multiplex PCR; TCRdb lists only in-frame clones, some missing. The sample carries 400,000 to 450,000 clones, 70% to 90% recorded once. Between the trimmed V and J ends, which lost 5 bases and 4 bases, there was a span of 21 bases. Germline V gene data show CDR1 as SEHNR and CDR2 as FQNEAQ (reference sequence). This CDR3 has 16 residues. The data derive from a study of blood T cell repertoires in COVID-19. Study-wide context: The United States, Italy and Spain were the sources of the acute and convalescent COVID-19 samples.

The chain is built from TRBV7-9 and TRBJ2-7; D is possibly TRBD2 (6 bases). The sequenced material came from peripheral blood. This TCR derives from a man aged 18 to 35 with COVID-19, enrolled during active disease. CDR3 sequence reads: CASSSGSPDEAYEQYF. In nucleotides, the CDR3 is TGTGCCAGCAGCAGCGGGTCCCCCGATGAGGCGTACGAGCAGTACTTC.